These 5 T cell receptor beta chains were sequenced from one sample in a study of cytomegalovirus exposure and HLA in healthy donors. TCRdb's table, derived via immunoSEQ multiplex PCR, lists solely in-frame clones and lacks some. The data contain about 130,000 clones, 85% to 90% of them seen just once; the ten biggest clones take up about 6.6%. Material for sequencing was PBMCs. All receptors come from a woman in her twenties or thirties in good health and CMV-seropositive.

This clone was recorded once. For the CDR3, the DNA is TGTGCCAGCAGCCAGGGTGGCGGCACCGGGGAGCTGTTTTTT. Encoded protein: CASSQGGGTGELFF. This chain links TRBV9 with TRBJ2-2; a possible D gene is TRBD1 (5 bases). This CDR3 region has 14 residues. Deletions cut 4 bases from V and 4 bases from J, with 11 bases between. Germline V CDR1 and CDR2: SGDLS, YYNGEE. The full variable domain, rest sourced from reference TRBV9 and TRBJ2-2, is DSGVTQTPKHLITATGQRVTLRCSPRSGDLSVYWYQQSLDQGLQFLIQYYNGEERAKGNILERFSAQQFPDLHSELNLSSLELGDSALYFCASSQGGGTGELFFGEGSRLTVL.

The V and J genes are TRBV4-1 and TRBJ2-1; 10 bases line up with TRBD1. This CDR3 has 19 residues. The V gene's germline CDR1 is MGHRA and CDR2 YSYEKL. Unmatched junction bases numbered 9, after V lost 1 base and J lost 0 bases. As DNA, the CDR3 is TGCGCCAGCAGCCAAGGCCCGGGACAGGGGTCTAGCTCCTACAATGAGCAGTTCTTC. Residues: CASSQGPGQGSSSYNEQFF.

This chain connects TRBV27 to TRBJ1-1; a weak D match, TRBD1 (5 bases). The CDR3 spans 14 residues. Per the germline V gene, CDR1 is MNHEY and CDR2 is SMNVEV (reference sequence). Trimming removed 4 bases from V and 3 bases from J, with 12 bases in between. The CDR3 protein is CASSWQGRDTEAFF. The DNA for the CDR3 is TGTGCCAGCAGTTGGCAGGGAAGGGACACTGAAGCTTTCTTT.

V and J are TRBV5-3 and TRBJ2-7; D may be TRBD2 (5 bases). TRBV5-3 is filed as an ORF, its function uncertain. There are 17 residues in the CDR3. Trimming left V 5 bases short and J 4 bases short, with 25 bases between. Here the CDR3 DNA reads TGTGCCAGAAGTCGTATTGAGGACCCTGACGGGATGTACGAGCAGTACTTC. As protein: CARSRIEDPDGMYEQYF.

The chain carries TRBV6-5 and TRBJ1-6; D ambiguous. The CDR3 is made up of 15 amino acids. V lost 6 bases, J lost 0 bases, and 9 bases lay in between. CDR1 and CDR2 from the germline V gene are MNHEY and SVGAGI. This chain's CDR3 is CASSPAGSYNSPLHF. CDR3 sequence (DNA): TGTGCCAGCAGCCCCGCCGGCTCCTATAATTCACCCCTCCACTTT.